The 11 T cell receptor beta chains below come from one sample, sequenced in a study of lymphopenia after photon versus proton radiotherapy. The data were produced by immunoSEQ multiplex PCR, yet TCRdb's version contains in-frame clones alone and is incomplete. Of about 24,000 clones in the sample, approximately 88% were seen once. Specimen: peripheral blood, collected from a patient treated with photon-based radiotherapy. The receptors originated from a man aged 40-49 years with gastric cancer.

V usage is TRBV19 and J usage is TRBJ2-2; TRBD2 agrees at 9 bases. V was clipped by 5 bases and J by 8 bases; unmatched bases: 6. CDR1 and CDR2 from the germline V gene are LNHDA and SQIVND (reference sequence). CDR3 length equals 14 residues. The CDR3 region has the DNA TGTGCCAGTAGTCCGGGGACTAGCTCTGGGGAGCTGTTTTTT. Translating it yields CASSPGTSSGELFF.

This clone was recorded once. The CDR3 sequence: CSAPLRGLRTEAFF. Here the CDR3 DNA reads TGCAGCGCCCCACTACGGGGGCTTCGGACTGAAGCTTTCTTT. The V gene is TRBV29-1, the J gene TRBJ1-1; D is possibly TRBD1 (6 bases). The CDR3 is 14 amino acids. The germline gives CDR1 SQVTM, CDR2 ANQGSEA. The V end lost 7 bases, the J end lost 5 bases, and 20 bases lay between the germline ends.

The chain uses TRBV7-6 and TRBJ1-1, with D possibly TRBD1 on 5 matching bases. V gave up 0 bases and J gave up 1 base, with 9 bases separating them. The CDR3 length is 15 residues. In germline, CDR1 is SGHVS, CDR2 FNYEAQ. CDR3 sequence reads: CASSLAWGKNTEAFF. The CDR3 DNA reads as TGTGCCAGCAGCTTAGCGTGGGGCAAGAACACTGAAGCTTTCTTT.

The chain couples TRBV7-6 to TRBJ2-7, with D unclear. This CDR3 has 12 residues. Germline CDR1 is SGHVS and CDR2 is FNYEAQ. Trimming left V 1 base short and J 5 bases short, with 6 bases between. The CDR3 protein is CASSLEGHEQYF. Written as DNA, the CDR3 is TGTGCCAGCAGCTTAGAAGGCCACGAGCAGTACTTC.

The chain joins TRBV2 to TRBJ2-5; 9 nucleotides agree with TRBD2. The CDR3 consists of 14 residues. The junction had 4 bases not matched to a gene; V was cut back by 5 bases and J by 3 bases. The germline V gene has CDR1 SNHLY and CDR2 FYNNEI. The DNA of the CDR3 is TGTGCCAGCAGTCAGACTAGCGGCGAAGAGACCCAGTACTTC. Protein product: CASSQTSGEETQYF.

The chain recombines TRBV5-4 with TRBJ2-3; 7 bases agree with TRBD1. V shed 4 bases, J shed 2 bases, and the junction held 13 bases outside the gene matches. Germline V CDR1 and CDR2: SGHNT, YYREEE (reference sequence). The CDR3 covers 17 residues. DNA of the CDR3: TGTGCCAGCAGCAGCTCGGCCGGGACAGCCGCCACAGATACGCAGTATTTT. It encodes CASSSSAGTAATDTQYF. The whole variable domain, remainder taken from reference TRBV5-4 and TRBJ2-3, is ETGVTQSPTHLIKTRGQQVTLRCSSQSGHNTVSWYQQALGQGPQFIFQYYREEENGRGNFPPRFSGLQFPNYSSELNVNALELDDSALYLCASSSSAGTAATDTQYFGPGTRLTVL.

The rearrangement uses TRBV5-4 and TRBJ2-3, with D perhaps matching TRBD1 or TRBD2 (5 bases each). Germline V lookup: CDR1 SGHNT, CDR2 YYREEE (reference sequence). Trimming took off 1 base at V and 6 bases at J, with 15 bases between the two ends. The CDR3 consists of 15 residues. CDR3 nucleotides: TGTGCCAGCAGCTTGCCGGGTCGGGGCGGTGATACGCAGTATTTT. It codes for CASSLPGRGGDTQYF.

This clone appeared a single time. This sequence joins TRBV10-3 and TRBJ2-7; D may match TRBD1 or TRBD2 (6 bases each). CDR3 size: 16 residues. From germline, CDR1 is ENHRY and CDR2 SYGVKD. Trimming cost V 0 bases and J 2 bases, with 14 bases left between them. CDR3 in amino acids: CAISESGGRRPYEQYF. The CDR3 DNA reads as TGTGCCATCAGTGAGTCCGGGGGCCGGCGGCCCTACGAGCAGTACTTC.

V is TRBV30 and J is TRBJ1-6, with 7 bases aligning to TRBD1. The V gene end was trimmed by 3 bases and the J gene end by 9 bases; junction bases not matched to a gene: 5. The CDR3 loop spans 13 amino acids. Per the germline V gene, CDR1 is GTSNPN and CDR2 is SVGIG (reference sequence). CDR3 sequence reads: CAWSEQGSSPLHF. The CDR3 DNA follows: TGTGCCTGGAGCGAACAGGGGAGTTCACCCCTCCACTTT.

The chain carries TRBV7-8 and TRBJ1-2; no firm D call. Trimming cost V 1 base and J 2 bases, with 11 bases left between them. This CDR3 region has 15 residues. Germline-derived CDR1 and CDR2 are SGHVS and FQNEAQ. The CDR3 DNA follows: TGTGCCAGCAGCTTAGTGGCAGGTTGGAACTATGGCTACACCTTC. Translated, it gives CASSLVAGWNYGYTF. The variable domain in full, completed from reference TRBV7-8 and TRBJ1-2, reads GAGVSQSPRYKVAKRGQDVALRCDPISGHVSLFWYQQALGQGPEFLTYFQNEAQLDKSGLPSDRFFAERPEGSVSTLKIQRTQQEDSAVYLCASSLVAGWNYGYTFGSGTRLTVV.

The chain joins TRBV28 to TRBJ1-5; D is uncertain. Germline CDR1 is MDHEN and CDR2 is SYDVKM. This CDR3 has 14 amino acids. Trimming took off 1 base at V and 3 bases at J, with 7 bases between the two ends. The chain's CDR3 is CASSLSQLNQPQHF. The CDR3 bases are TGTGCCAGCAGTTTATCTCAGCTCAATCAGCCCCAGCATTTT.